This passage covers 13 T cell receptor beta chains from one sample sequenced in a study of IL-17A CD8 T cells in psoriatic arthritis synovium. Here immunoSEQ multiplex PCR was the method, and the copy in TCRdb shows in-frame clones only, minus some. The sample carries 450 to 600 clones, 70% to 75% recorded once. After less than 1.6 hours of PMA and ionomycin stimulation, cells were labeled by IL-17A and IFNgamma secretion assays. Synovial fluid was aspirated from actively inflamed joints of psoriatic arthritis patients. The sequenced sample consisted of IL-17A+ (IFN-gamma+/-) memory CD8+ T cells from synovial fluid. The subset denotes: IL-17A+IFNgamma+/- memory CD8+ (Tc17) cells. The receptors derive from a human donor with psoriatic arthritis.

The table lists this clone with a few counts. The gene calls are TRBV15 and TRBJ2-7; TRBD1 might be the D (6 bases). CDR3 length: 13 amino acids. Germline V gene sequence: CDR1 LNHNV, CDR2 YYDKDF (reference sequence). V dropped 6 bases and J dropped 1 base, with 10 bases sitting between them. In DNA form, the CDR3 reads TGTGCCACCAGGGCGAGGGGGTCCTACGAGCAGTACTTC. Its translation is CATRARGSYEQYF.

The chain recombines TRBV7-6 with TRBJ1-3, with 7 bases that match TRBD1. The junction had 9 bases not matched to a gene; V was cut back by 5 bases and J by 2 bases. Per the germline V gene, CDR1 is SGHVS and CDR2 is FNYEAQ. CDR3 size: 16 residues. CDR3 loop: CASSAQQGFAGNTIYF. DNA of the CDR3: TGTGCCAGCAGCGCGCAACAGGGGTTTGCTGGAAACACCATATATTTT.

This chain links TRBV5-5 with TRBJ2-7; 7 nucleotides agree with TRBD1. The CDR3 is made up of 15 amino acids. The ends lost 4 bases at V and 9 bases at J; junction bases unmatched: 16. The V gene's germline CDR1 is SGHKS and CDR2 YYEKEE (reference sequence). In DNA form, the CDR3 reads TGTGCCAGCAGCCCCGTCGAAAACTACAGGGGATGGCAGTACTTC. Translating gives CASSPVENYRGWQYF.

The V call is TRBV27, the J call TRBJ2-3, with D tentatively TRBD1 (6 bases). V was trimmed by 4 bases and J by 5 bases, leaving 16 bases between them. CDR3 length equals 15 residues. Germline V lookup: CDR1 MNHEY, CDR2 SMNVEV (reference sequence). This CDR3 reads CASSSSSLGGDTQYF. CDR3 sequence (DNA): TGTGCCAGCAGTTCCTCTAGTCTAGGGGGAGATACGCAGTATTTT.

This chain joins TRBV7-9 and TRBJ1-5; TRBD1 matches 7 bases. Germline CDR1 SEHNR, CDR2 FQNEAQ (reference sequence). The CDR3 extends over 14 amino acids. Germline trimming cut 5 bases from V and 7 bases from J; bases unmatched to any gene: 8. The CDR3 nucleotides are TGTGCCAGCAGCGGGACAGACTGGGCCCAGCCCCAGCATTTT. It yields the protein CASSGTDWAQPQHF.

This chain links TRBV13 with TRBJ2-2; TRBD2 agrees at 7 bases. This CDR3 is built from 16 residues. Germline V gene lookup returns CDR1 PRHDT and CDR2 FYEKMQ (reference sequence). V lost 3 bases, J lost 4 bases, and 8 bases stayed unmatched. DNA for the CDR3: TGTGCCAGCAGCTTGGTCGGCGGGGGTCCCACCGGGGAGCTGTTTTTT. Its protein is CASSLVGGGPTGELFF.

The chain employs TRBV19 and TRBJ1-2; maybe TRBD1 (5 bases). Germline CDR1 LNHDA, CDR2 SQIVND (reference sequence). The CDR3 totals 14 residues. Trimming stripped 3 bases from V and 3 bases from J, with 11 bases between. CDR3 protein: CASSIQGGYYGYTF. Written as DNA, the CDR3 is TGTGCCAGTAGTATTCAGGGCGGCTACTATGGCTACACCTTC.

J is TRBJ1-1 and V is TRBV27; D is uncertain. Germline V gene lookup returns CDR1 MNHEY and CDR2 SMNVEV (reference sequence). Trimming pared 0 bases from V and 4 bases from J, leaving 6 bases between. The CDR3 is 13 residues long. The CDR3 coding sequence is TGTGCCAGCAGTTTATCGAGTTTCACTGAAGCTTTCTTT. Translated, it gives CASSLSSFTEAFF.

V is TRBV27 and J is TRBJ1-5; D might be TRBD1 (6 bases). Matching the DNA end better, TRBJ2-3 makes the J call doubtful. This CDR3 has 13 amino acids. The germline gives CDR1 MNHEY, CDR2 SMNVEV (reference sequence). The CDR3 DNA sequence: TGTGCCAGCAGTAGGGGGTTGGATCAGCCCCAGTATTTT. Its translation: CASSRGLDQPQYF.

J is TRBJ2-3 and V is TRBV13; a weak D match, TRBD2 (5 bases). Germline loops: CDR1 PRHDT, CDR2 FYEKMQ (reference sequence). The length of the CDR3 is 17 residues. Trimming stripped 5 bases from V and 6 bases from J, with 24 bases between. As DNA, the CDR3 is TGTGCCAGCAGCCCTCCCCGGAATATGAGGGATTGGGATACGCAGTATTTT. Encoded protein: CASSPPRNMRDWDTQYF.

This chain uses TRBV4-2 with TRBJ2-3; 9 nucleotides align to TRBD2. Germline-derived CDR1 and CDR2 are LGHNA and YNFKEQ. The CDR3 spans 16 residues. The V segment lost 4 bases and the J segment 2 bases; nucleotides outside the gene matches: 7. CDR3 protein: CASSPLAGPDTDTQYF. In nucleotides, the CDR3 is TGTGCCAGCAGCCCCCTAGCGGGGCCGGACACAGATACGCAGTATTTT.

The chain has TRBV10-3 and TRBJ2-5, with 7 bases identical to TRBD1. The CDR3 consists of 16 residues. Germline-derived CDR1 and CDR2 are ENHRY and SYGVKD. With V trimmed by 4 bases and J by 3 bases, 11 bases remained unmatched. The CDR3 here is CAISATNTGTEETQYF. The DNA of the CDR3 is TGTGCCATCAGTGCGACCAATACCGGGACAGAAGAGACCCAGTACTTC.

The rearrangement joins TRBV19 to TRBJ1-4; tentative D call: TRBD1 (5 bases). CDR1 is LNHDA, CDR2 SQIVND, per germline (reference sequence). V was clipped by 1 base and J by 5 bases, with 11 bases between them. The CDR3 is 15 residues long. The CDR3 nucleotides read TGTGCCAGTAGTATAGGACAGCTTCAAAATGAAAAACTGTTTTTT. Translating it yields CASSIGQLQNEKLFF.